These 19 T cell receptor beta chains originate from one sample sequenced in a study of blood T cell repertoires in COVID-19. Generated by immunoSEQ multiplex PCR, the TCRdb table keeps only in-frame clones and is missing some. The sample lists around 99,000 clones; roughly 83% were seen once. Material: peripheral blood. The receptors come from a woman aged 60-70 years with acute or convalescent COVID-19.

The rearrangement joins TRBV6-5 to TRBJ1-1; no definite D call. V was trimmed by 6 bases and J by 2 bases, leaving 7 bases between them. Germline V gene data show CDR1 as MNHEY and CDR2 as SVGAGI. The CDR3 covers 12 residues. The CDR3 DNA is TGTGCCAGCAGCAGGATTAACACTGAAGCTTTCTTT. Protein: CASSRINTEAFF.

This clone has just one count. The CDR3 sequence is CASSPLGGTLLAGQPQHF. CDR3 DNA: TGTGCCAGCAGTCCCTTAGGGGGAACACTACTTGCAGGTCAGCCCCAGCATTTT. This chain joins TRBV27 and TRBJ1-5, with D perhaps matching TRBD1 (6 bases). This CDR3 contains 18 residues. V was clipped by 5 bases and J by 6 bases, with 26 bases between them. The germline gives CDR1 MNHEY, CDR2 SMNVEV (reference sequence).

V and J are TRBV19 and TRBJ2-1; 9 bases are a match to TRBD2. Germline CDR1 reads LNHDA; CDR2 reads SQIVND (reference sequence). The trim removed 5 bases at V and 4 bases at J, leaving 9 bases unmatched. The CDR3 totals 16 residues. This CDR3 is CASSLIAGEVYNEQFF. In DNA, the CDR3 is TGTGCCAGTAGTCTAATAGCGGGGGAAGTTTACAATGAGCAGTTCTTC.

The J gene is TRBJ2-7, the V gene TRBV29-1; 7 bases are a match to TRBD2. V lost 7 bases and J lost 2; bases outside the gene matches: 8. Per the germline V gene, CDR1 is SQVTM and CDR2 is ANQGSEA. The CDR3 runs 13 residues. The CDR3 sequence is CSAQPAGTYEQYF. The CDR3 bases are TGCAGCGCCCAGCCAGCGGGAACCTACGAGCAGTACTTC.

The V call is TRBV7-6, the J call TRBJ2-6; D unclear. CDR3 length equals 19 residues. Between the trimmed V and J ends, which lost 5 bases and 0 bases, there was a span of 20 bases. The germline V gene has CDR1 SGHVS and CDR2 FNYEAQ. The CDR3 spells CASSRTESPFSSGANVLTF. The CDR3 nucleotides are TGTGCCAGCAGCCGAACGGAGAGCCCTTTTAGCTCTGGGGCCAACGTCCTGACTTTC.

V is TRBV7-8 and J is TRBJ2-2; 9 nucleotides match TRBD2. Germline V gene lookup returns CDR1 SGHVS and CDR2 FQNEAQ. The V and J ends lost 3 bases and 3 bases, in that order; junction bases with no gene match: 2. The CDR3 covers 15 residues. The CDR3 loop is CASSFGTSYTGELFF. Here the CDR3 DNA reads TGTGCCAGCAGCTTCGGGACTAGCTACACCGGGGAGCTGTTTTTT. The complete variable domain, with remaining parts taken from reference TRBV7-8 and TRBJ2-2, reads GAGVSQSPRYKVAKRGQDVALRCDPISGHVSLFWYQQALGQGPEFLTYFQNEAQLDKSGLPSDRFFAERPEGSVSTLKIQRTQQEDSAVYLCASSFGTSYTGELFFGEGSRLTVL.

J is TRBJ1-2 and V is TRBV6-5; D is unresolved. V lost 6 bases and J lost 8, with 22 bases in between. The CDR3 has 15 residues. Per the germline V gene, CDR1 is MNHEY and CDR2 is SVGAGI. CDR3 protein: CASSRPVDSPGGYTF. CDR3 bases: TGTGCCAGCAGCCGACCGGTAGACTCCCCCGGGGGCTACACCTTC.

V and J are TRBV4-3 and TRBJ1-6; D call uncertain. The CDR3 sequence is 14 residues long. The germline V gene has CDR1 LGHNA and CDR2 YSLEER. The ends were cut back, 1 base at V and 7 bases at J, with 8 bases in the middle. CDR3 sequence: CASSQGTENSPLHF. DNA of the CDR3: TGCGCCAGCAGCCAAGGTACAGAAAATTCACCCCTCCACTTT.

Many counts were recorded for this clone. The rearrangement uses TRBV3-1 (or the pseudogene TRBV3-2) and TRBJ1-1; D is ambiguous. This CDR3 is built from 12 residues. V lost 0 bases and J lost 8, with 7 bases in between. Germline values: CDR1 LGHDT, CDR2 YNNKEL (reference sequence). The CDR3 region is CASSQDTREAFF. The CDR3 DNA sequence: TGTGCCAGCAGCCAAGATACCAGAGAAGCTTTCTTT.

This clone was counted between two and nine times. The CDR3 DNA reads as TGTGCCAGCGGTGGACAGCAAAAACTGTTTTTT. Translating gives CASGGQQKLFF. The V and J genes are TRBV14 and TRBJ1-4, with D perhaps matching TRBD1 (6 bases). CDR3 length: 11 amino acids. Trimming stripped 8 bases from V and 9 bases from J, with 10 bases between. CDR1 and CDR2 from the germline V gene are SGHDN and FVKESK. The whole variable domain, remainder taken from reference TRBV14 and TRBJ1-4, is EAGVTQFPSHSVIEKGQTVTLRCDPISGHDNLYWYRRVMGKEIKFLLHFVKESKQDESGMPNNRFLAERTGGTYSTLKVQPAELEDSGVYFCASGGQQKLFFGSGTQLSVL.

The V call is TRBV5-4, the J call TRBJ2-7, with a tentative D call TRBD1 (5 bases). This CDR3 is built from 12 residues. Germline lookup yields CDR1 SGHNT and CDR2 YYREEE (reference sequence). V gave up 3 bases and J gave up 4 bases, with 8 bases separating them. CDR3 sequence: CASSSSGYEQYF. CDR3 bases: TGTGCCAGCAGCTCCTCAGGGTACGAGCAGTACTTC.

The rearrangement uses TRBV6-5 and TRBJ1-3, with D unresolved. V was trimmed by 4 bases and J by 4 bases, leaving 8 bases between them. The length of the CDR3 is 13 residues. Germline V gene data show CDR1 as MNHEY and CDR2 as SVGAGI. The CDR3 protein is CASSLSPGNTIYF. The CDR3 nucleotides are TGTGCCAGCAGTTTGAGTCCCGGAAACACCATATATTTT.

This chain joins TRBV5-4 and TRBJ2-7, with 12 nucleotides matching TRBD2. The V and J ends lost 0 bases and 1 base, in that order; junction bases with no gene match: 5. The CDR3 has 17 amino acids. The germline CDR1 and CDR2 sequences are SGHNT and YYREEE (reference sequence). The CDR3 coding sequence is TGTGCCAGCAGCTTGGGACTAGCGGGAGAGGGGTCCTACGAGCAGTACTTC. Amino acids: CASSLGLAGEGSYEQYF.

This clone occurred once. V and J are TRBV10-3 and TRBJ1-2; perhaps TRBD1 as D (6 bases). V was trimmed by 0 bases and J by 7 bases, leaving 9 bases between them. Looked up from germline, CDR1 is ENHRY and CDR2 is SYGVKD. The CDR3 is made up of 13 amino acids. The CDR3 region has the DNA TGTGCCATCAGTGAGTCGACAGGCCTTGGCTACACCTTC. It codes for CAISESTGLGYTF.

Remarks on this clone: The junction differs from germline at one of its ends, possibly a read error. V is TRBV7-7 and J is TRBJ1-1; possibly TRBD1 for D (6 bases). Germline assignment: CDR1 SSHAT and CDR2 FNYEAQ (reference sequence). This CDR3 comprises 13 residues. CDR3 sequence reads: CASSLQGNTEAFF. The CDR3 nucleotides read TGTGCTAGCAGCTTACAGGGGAACACTGAAGCTTTCTTT.

In DNA form, the CDR3 reads TGTGCCAGCAGCCAGGACAGGGATACAACAGATACGCAGTATTTT. Translation: CASSQDRDTTDTQYF. The chain carries TRBV27 and TRBJ2-3, with 8 bases identical to TRBD1. Trimming removed 6 bases from V and 3 bases from J; junction bases left unmatched: 8. The CDR3 contains 15 residues. Germline CDR1 reads MNHEY; CDR2 reads SMNVEV (reference sequence).

The chain links TRBV3-1 (or the pseudogene TRBV3-2) to TRBJ2-4; possible D gene TRBD2, 7 bases. Germline CDR1 LGHDT, CDR2 YNNKEL (reference sequence). V was shortened by 0 bases and J by 0 bases, with 21 bases between the two germline ends. This CDR3 has 20 residues. This chain's CDR3 is CASSQDPGGGEEVAKNIQYF. The DNA for the CDR3 is TGTGCCAGCAGCCAAGATCCGGGGGGCGGAGAGGAAGTAGCCAAAAACATTCAGTACTTC.

This sequence joins TRBV19 and TRBJ2-3, with 11 bases identical to TRBD2. The J segment lost 1 base and the V segment lost 5 bases, leaving 2 bases of the junction unmatched. CDR1 is LNHDA, CDR2 SQIVND, per germline (reference sequence). The CDR3 runs to 15 residues. CDR3 residues: CASSELAGGTDTQYF. Written as DNA, the CDR3 is TGTGCCAGTAGTGAACTAGCGGGGGGCACAGATACGCAGTATTTT.

This clone has a handful of counts. The chain links TRBV29-1 to TRBJ2-7, with 8 bases fitting TRBD1. The CDR3 is 14 residues long. The J segment lost 3 bases and the V segment lost 4 bases, leaving 8 bases of the junction unmatched. Germline loops: CDR1 SQVTM, CDR2 ANQGSEA. The DNA of the CDR3 is TGCAGCGTTGCGTTACAGGGGGGCCTCTACGAGCAGTACTTC. Its protein is CSVALQGGLYEQYF.